Each of the 21 T cell receptor beta chains below was sequenced from the same sample in a study of T cell responses to AZD1222 COVID-19 vaccine. TCRdb keeps only in-frame clones here, not all; method: immunoSEQ multiplex PCR. Altogether 120,000 to 150,000 clones are present, 88% being singletons, with the ten largest covering 3.1%. Sample: peripheral blood, taken 28 days after the second AZD1222 dose. The receptor source for this set is an adult who received the AZD1222 COVID-19 vaccine.

The chain recombines TRBV3-1 (or the pseudogene TRBV3-2) with TRBJ2-7; 11 bases match TRBD2. Germline-derived CDR1 and CDR2 are LGHDT and YNNKEL (reference sequence). V gave up 4 bases and J gave up 2 bases; unmatched junction bases: 7. This CDR3 spans 16 amino acids. The CDR3 reads CASSPTYSGGAYEQYF. Written as DNA, the CDR3 is TGTGCCAGCAGCCCGACTTATAGCGGGGGGGCCTACGAGCAGTACTTC.

The chain has TRBV5-1 and TRBJ2-7; 11 bases are a match to TRBD2. CDR1 SGHRS and CDR2 YFSETQ come from the germline V gene. The J segment lost 3 bases and the V segment lost 3 bases, leaving 5 bases of the junction unmatched. CDR3 length: 15 amino acids. This chain's CDR3 is CASSWTSGSIYEQYF. CDR3 nucleotides: TGCGCCAGCAGCTGGACTAGCGGGTCTATCTACGAGCAGTACTTC.

The chain is built from TRBV6-2 or TRBV6-3 and TRBJ1-3; 9 bases fit TRBD1. J was trimmed by 0 bases and V by 4 bases; bases with no gene match: 7. The CDR3 sequence is 17 residues long. Germline CDR1 and CDR2: MNHEY and SVGEGT. CDR3 protein: CASSSGQGRDSGNTIYF. The CDR3 bases are TGTGCCAGCAGTTCGGGACAGGGAAGGGACTCTGGAAACACCATATATTTT.

The V gene is TRBV29-1, the J gene TRBJ1-1, with a possible D match to TRBD1 (5 bases). Trimming stripped 1 base from V and 4 bases from J, with 10 bases between. Looked up from germline, CDR1 is SQVTM and CDR2 is ANQGSEA. The CDR3 totals 13 residues. The CDR3 is CSVEGGDSTEAFF. The CDR3, as DNA: TGCAGCGTTGAAGGGGGGGATAGCACTGAAGCTTTCTTT.

The chain couples TRBV12-3 or TRBV12-4 to TRBJ1-1; D gene unclear. Trimming removed 3 bases from V and 4 bases from J, with 9 bases in between. CDR3 length: 13 amino acids. This chain's CDR3 is CASSLGRGTEAFF. The CDR3 nucleotides are TGTGCCAGCAGTTTGGGCCGAGGCACTGAAGCTTTCTTT.

J is TRBJ1-5 and V is TRBV7-2; TRBD1 might be the D (5 bases). The germline V and J ends were trimmed by 5 bases and 6 bases, with 23 bases remaining between them. The CDR3 spans 17 residues. The germline CDR1 and CDR2 sequences are SGHTA and FQGNSA. Here the CDR3 DNA reads TGTGCCAGCAGCCCTATGGAAGGGGCAAGATTTAGTCAGCCCCAGCATTTT. Translated, it gives CASSPMEGARFSQPQHF. The full variable domain, completed using reference TRBV7-2 and TRBJ1-5, is GAGVSQSPSNKVTEKGKDVELRCDPISGHTALYWYRQSLGQGLEFLIYFQGNSAPDKSGLPSDRFSAERTGGSVSTLTIQRTQQEDSAVYLCASSPMEGARFSQPQHFGDGTRLSIL.

CDR3 residues: CAWSSGPYEQYF. The CDR3 nucleotides are TGTGCCTGGAGTTCGGGTCCCTACGAGCAGTACTTC. V is TRBV30 and J is TRBJ2-7; D is ambiguous. CDR1 is GTSNPN and CDR2 is SVGIG in the germline V gene (reference sequence). The CDR3 runs to 12 residues. V was pared by 2 bases and J by 2 bases, with 7 bases between. Full variable domain (remainder filled in from reference TRBV30 and TRBJ2-7): SQTIHQWPATLVQPVGSPLSLECTVEGTSNPNLYWYRQAAGRGLQLLFYSVGIGQISSEVPQNLSASRPQDRQFILSSKKLLLSDSGFYLCAWSSGPYEQYFGPGTRLTVT.

The genes are TRBV10-2 and TRBJ1-5; a possible D gene is TRBD1 (6 bases). The length of the CDR3 is 14 residues. Trimming removed 3 bases from V and 5 bases from J, with 11 bases in between. Per the germline V gene, CDR1 is WSHSY and CDR2 is SAAADI. The CDR3 DNA follows: TGCGCCAGCAGTGAAGGCAGGGGCTATCAGCCCCAGCATTTT. Its protein is CASSEGRGYQPQHF.

This chain joins TRBV2 and TRBJ2-1; possible D gene TRBD2, 6 bases. V gave up 7 bases and J gave up 5 bases, with 15 bases separating them. Germline CDR1 SNHLY, CDR2 FYNNEI. This CDR3 comprises 14 residues. CDR3 residues: CASTETRVNNEQFF. The DNA of the CDR3 is TGTGCCAGCACCGAGACTAGGGTGAACAATGAGCAGTTCTTC.

The chain carries TRBV4-1 and TRBJ1-4, with 7 bases matching TRBD1. The CDR3 contains 15 residues. CDR1 is MGHRA and CDR2 is YSYEKL in the germline V gene. V trimming: 4 bases; J trimming: 7 bases; junction bases outside the gene matches: 9. The CDR3 coding sequence is TGCGCCAGCAGCCCTTACAGGGGAGACCCTGAAAAACTGTTTTTT. Translated, it gives CASSPYRGDPEKLFF.

V and J are TRBV5-5 and TRBJ1-4, with a tentative D call TRBD1 (5 bases). This CDR3 spans 16 amino acids. CDR1 is SGHKS and CDR2 is YYEKEE in the germline V gene (reference sequence). Trimming cost V 0 bases and J 5 bases, with 14 bases left between them. CDR3: CASSLGGGGSNEKLFF. CDR3 DNA sequence: TGTGCCAGCAGCTTGGGAGGCGGGGGTTCGAATGAAAAACTGTTTTTT.

This clone was observed once. V gene TRBV19 combines with J gene TRBJ1-1; TRBD1 agrees at 11 bases. The V gene's germline CDR1 is LNHDA and CDR2 SQIVND (reference sequence). The CDR3 is 18 amino acids. V was pared by 6 bases and J by 3 bases, with 15 bases of the junction left unmatched. CDR3 nucleotide sequence: TGTGCCAGTAGGAGGGACAGGGGGACCAGCTCGGGGGACACTGAAGCTTTCTTT. Translating it yields CASRRDRGTSSGDTEAFF.

This chain uses TRBV5-6 with TRBJ2-7, with 7 bases aligning to TRBD1. From germline, CDR1 is SGHDT and CDR2 YYEEEE. This CDR3 comprises 14 residues. V shed 4 bases and J 3 bases; nucleotides not matched to a gene: 7. This CDR3 reads CASSPGTDIYEQYF. In DNA form, the CDR3 reads TGTGCCAGCAGCCCGGGGACAGATATCTACGAGCAGTACTTC.

The chain has TRBV2 and TRBJ1-6; D is unresolved. CDR1 SNHLY and CDR2 FYNNEI come from the germline V gene. The germline V and J ends were trimmed by 5 bases and 0 bases, with 11 bases remaining between them. This CDR3 comprises 16 residues. CDR3 amino acids: CASSKGGSSYNSPLHF. DNA of the CDR3: TGTGCCAGCAGTAAGGGCGGCAGCTCCTATAATTCACCCCTCCACTTT.

J is TRBJ2-1 and V is TRBV7-2; the match to TRBD2 covers 10 bases. Germline V gene data show CDR1 as SGHTA and CDR2 as FQGNSA. J gave up 7 bases and V 5 bases, and 14 bases lay outside the gene matches. The CDR3 length is 17 residues. CDR3 region: CASSRFWASGSRNEQFF. In DNA form, the CDR3 reads TGTGCCAGCAGCCGCTTTTGGGCTAGCGGGAGTAGGAATGAGCAGTTCTTC.

In its sample, this clone was seen a few times. This sequence joins TRBV5-8 and TRBJ1-2, with D hard to call. The CDR3 has 13 residues. V was trimmed by 0 bases and J by 4 bases, leaving 7 bases between them. Per the germline V gene, CDR1 is SGHTS and CDR2 is YDEGEE. The CDR3 DNA sequence: TGTGCCAGCAGCTTGGGCAGAATCTATGGCTACACCTTC. This encodes CASSLGRIYGYTF. The variable domain in full, with the rest retrieved from reference TRBV5-8 and TRBJ1-2, is EAGVTQSPTHLIKTRGQQATLRCSPISGHTSVYWYQQALGLGLQFLLWYDEGEERNRGNFPPRFSGRQFPNYSSELNVNALELEDSALYLCASSLGRIYGYTFGSGTRLTVV.

V is TRBV28 and J is TRBJ2-3; D remains ambiguous. The germline gives CDR1 MDHEN, CDR2 SYDVKM. V was pared by 3 bases and J by 6 bases, with 7 bases between. The CDR3 has 12 residues. The DNA for the CDR3 is TGTGCCAGCAGTTTGTCCCACGATACGCAGTATTTT. Residues: CASSLSHDTQYF.

This clone occurred a few times. This chain uses TRBV29-1 with TRBJ2-7; 9 bases fit TRBD1. Trimming removed 4 bases from V and 2 bases from J; junction bases left unmatched: 6. The CDR3 is 14 amino acids. CDR1 is SQVTM and CDR2 is ANQGSEA in the germline V gene. For the CDR3, the DNA is TGCAGCGTTGGGGGGGACAGGGTCCCCTACGAGCAGTACTTC. As protein: CSVGGDRVPYEQYF.

The chain joins TRBV28 to TRBJ1-2; 8 nucleotides match TRBD1. The germline V gene has CDR1 MDHEN and CDR2 SYDVKM. J gave up 6 bases and V 5 bases, and 11 bases lay outside the gene matches. This CDR3 has 15 amino acids. CDR3 loop: CASSLNPGQEDGYTF. The CDR3 DNA follows: TGTGCCAGCAGTCTGAACCCGGGACAGGAGGATGGCTACACCTTC.

This sequence joins TRBV19 and TRBJ2-2; the D is unclear. CDR1 is LNHDA, CDR2 SQIVND, per germline (reference sequence). The length of the CDR3 is 14 residues. Trimming took 8 bases from V and 1 from J, leaving 11 bases between them. The CDR3 reads CASHGRRNTGELFF. CDR3 DNA sequence: TGTGCCAGTCATGGTAGGAGGAACACCGGGGAGCTGTTTTTT.

The V gene is TRBV28, the J gene TRBJ2-7; the D call may be TRBD1 or TRBD2 (6 bases each). The germline V gene has CDR1 MDHEN and CDR2 SYDVKM. Trimming stripped 6 bases from V and 3 bases from J, with 15 bases between. The CDR3 is 14 amino acids. In DNA, the CDR3 is TGTGCCAGCAGGGGGGGCGGGTCTAACTACGAGCAGTACTTC. Encoded protein: CASRGGGSNYEQYF.